These 24 T cell receptor beta chains share one sample of origin, sequenced in a study of CD8+ T cells in alopecia areata. Reverse transcription of extracted RNA yielded cDNA, which provided the sequencing template. TCRdb's table, derived via immunoSEQ multiplex PCR, lists solely in-frame clones and lacks some. Of 200,000 or so clones detected, 50% to 60% appear once; the ten largest clones hold approximately 0.44%. The sample here was CD4+ T cells sorted from blood, taken at week 0. The receptors originated from a human donor with alopecia areata.

This clone was found many times. The V and J genes are TRBV7-8 and TRBJ1-5; D remains unclear. This CDR3 comprises 12 residues. Germline V gives CDR1 SGHVS, CDR2 FQNEAQ. The V and J ends lost 1 base and 5 bases respectively, with 3 bases between them. The CDR3: CASSLDHQPQHF. The DNA for the CDR3 is TGTGCCAGCAGCTTAGATCATCAGCCCCAGCATTTT.

This chain uses TRBV5-1 with TRBJ1-1; D is possibly TRBD1 (6 bases). The V and J ends lost 0 bases and 11 bases respectively, with 17 bases between them. This CDR3 comprises 14 residues. The germline V gene encodes CDR1 SGHRS and CDR2 YFSETQ. The CDR3 nucleotides read TGCGCCAGCAGCTTGGTGTTACAGGGTCGTGGGGCTTTCTTT. It specifies CASSLVLQGRGAFF.

This clone appeared a single time. The chain is built from TRBV4-1 and TRBJ2-5; possibly TRBD1 for D (6 bases). Germline values: CDR1 MGHRA, CDR2 YSYEKL. The CDR3 loop spans 14 amino acids. V lost 3 bases and J 1 base, leaving 9 bases between the germline ends. CDR3 amino acids: CASSHGQSQETQYF. The CDR3 DNA sequence: TGCGCCAGCAGCCATGGACAGAGCCAAGAGACCCAGTACTTC.

The sample holds a few counts of this clone. The chain employs TRBV5-1 and TRBJ2-7; D tentatively reads TRBD1 or TRBD2 (6 bases each). Deletions cut 3 bases from V and 6 bases from J, with 22 bases between. Germline CDR1 is SGHRS and CDR2 is YFSETQ. CDR3 length: 16 amino acids. In DNA form, the CDR3 reads TGCGCCAGCAGCTCGGAAGGGGGGCTGTGGAGTCTCGAGCAGTACTTC. Translating it yields CASSSEGGLWSLEQYF.

The rearrangement joins TRBV30 to TRBJ2-7, with TRBD2 matching over 7 bases. With 3 bases clipped from V and 2 bases from J, the junction kept 4 bases outside the gene matches. Germline values: CDR1 GTSNPN, CDR2 SVGIG (reference sequence). The CDR3 extends over 13 amino acids. CDR3 in amino acids: CAWSDGRTYEQYF. CDR3 sequence (DNA): TGTGCCTGGAGCGACGGGAGGACCTACGAGCAGTACTTC.

V usage is TRBV5-6 and J usage is TRBJ2-1; D remains unclear. Germline V gives CDR1 SGHDT, CDR2 YYEEEE. V shed 0 bases and J shed 0 bases, with 13 bases lying between them. The CDR3 contains 17 residues. CDR3 DNA sequence: TGTGCCAGCAGCTTGGAGGAAGCCTTTAGCTCCTACAATGAGCAGTTCTTC. This sequence encodes CASSLEEAFSSYNEQFF.

The chain carries TRBV7-2 and TRBJ2-7; D is unresolved. Trimming stripped 5 bases from V and 2 bases from J, with 4 bases between. Germline CDR1 SGHTA, CDR2 FQGNSA. CDR3 length: 11 amino acids. Here the CDR3 reads CASSHPYEQYF. CDR3 DNA sequence: TGTGCCAGCAGCCATCCCTACGAGCAGTACTTC. Combining the CDR3 with reference TRBV7-2 and TRBJ2-7 gives the whole variable domain GAGVSQSPSNKVTEKGKDVELRCDPISGHTALYWYRQSLGQGLEFLIYFQGNSAPDKSGLPSDRFSAERTGGSVSTLTIQRTQQEDSAVYLCASSHPYEQYFGPGTRLTVT.

The rearrangement joins TRBV10-3 to TRBJ2-3; TRBD1 agrees at 11 bases. The trim removed 8 bases at V and 1 base at J, leaving 5 bases unmatched. Germline assignment: CDR1 ENHRY and CDR2 SYGVKD. The CDR3 totals 15 residues. Here the CDR3 reads CAIGQGAYGTDTQYF. The DNA of the CDR3 is TGTGCCATCGGACAGGGGGCGTACGGCACAGATACGCAGTATTTT.

The DNA of the CDR3 is TGTGCCAGCAGTTACTCGACTAGCGGGGGGACCTACGAGCAGTACTTC. Protein: CASSYSTSGGTYEQYF. This chain uses TRBV6-5 with TRBJ2-7; 13 nucleotides align to TRBD2. The germline V gene has CDR1 MNHEY and CDR2 SVGAGI. V was pared by 0 bases and J by 2 bases, with 1 base of the junction left unmatched. This CDR3 contains 16 residues.

The chain has TRBV6-1 and TRBJ1-5; a possible D gene is TRBD1 (6 bases). The CDR3 spans 13 residues. Trimming took 6 bases from V and 5 from J, leaving 11 bases between them. The germline gives CDR1 MNHNS, CDR2 SASEGT. The CDR3 region has the DNA TGTGCCAGCAGAGGACAGAGCCATCAGCCCCAGCATTTT. Protein product: CASRGQSHQPQHF.

Only a few counts were recorded for this clone. The V gene is TRBV4-3, the J gene TRBJ1-1; D is uncertain. CDR3 length equals 13 residues. V was cut by 6 bases and J by 1 base, with 9 bases left in between. The V gene's germline CDR1 is LGHNA and CDR2 YSLEER. The CDR3: CASRALGNTEAFF. Here the CDR3 DNA reads TGCGCCAGCAGGGCATTAGGGAACACTGAAGCTTTCTTT.

This chain joins TRBV29-1 and TRBJ1-1, with D possibly being TRBD1 (6 bases). Trimming pared 5 bases from V and 4 bases from J, leaving 14 bases between. The germline CDR1 and CDR2 sequences are SQVTM and ANQGSEA. The CDR3 contains 13 residues. The CDR3: CSVHRVLSTEAFF. The CDR3 DNA reads as TGCAGCGTTCACAGGGTATTATCCACTGAAGCTTTCTTT.

J is TRBJ2-5 and V is TRBV29-1, with D possibly matching TRBD1 (6 bases). Trimming stripped 6 bases from V and 4 bases from J, with 15 bases between. The CDR3 loop spans 13 amino acids. Germline V gives CDR1 SQVTM, CDR2 ANQGSEA. The CDR3 here is CSVATGRGETQYF. The CDR3 bases are TGCAGCGTCGCCACAGGGCGAGGAGAGACCCAGTACTTC.

This chain connects TRBV30 to TRBJ2-3; 9 positions match TRBD1. Per germline, CDR1 GTSNPN and CDR2 SVGIG (reference sequence). CDR3 size: 17 residues. V shed 1 base, J shed 4 bases, and the junction held 12 bases outside the gene matches. This CDR3 reads CAWSAPPGTGRSDTQYF. CDR3 in DNA: TGTGCCTGGAGTGCCCCACCCGGGACAGGGAGGTCAGATACGCAGTATTTT.

The chain has TRBV10-3 and TRBJ1-1, with TRBD1 identical over 8 bases. Germline V gene sequence: CDR1 ENHRY, CDR2 SYGVKD. With 6 bases clipped from V and 2 bases from J, the junction kept 5 bases outside the gene matches. The CDR3 totals 14 residues. DNA of the CDR3: TGTGCCATCAGCTCCGGACAGGGAAACACTGAAGCTTTCTTT. Protein product: CAISSGQGNTEAFF.

A word on this clone: The CDR3 end shows no conserved phenylalanine or tryptophan, and so a read error is likely. It is unclear where the CDR3 begins or ends on the DNA, so no DNA is shown, and the CDR3 is as TCRdb lists it. The chain joins TRBV5-8 to TRBJ1-2; the DNA was not compared with TRBD1, the D call given in the table. The V gene's germline CDR1 is SGHTS and CDR2 YDEGEE. 12 amino acids form the CDR3, both terminal residues included. CDR3 sequence: CASSFGTVWLVS.

The CDR3 DNA is TGCAGCGTCGGGACAGATAACTATGGCTACACCTTC. Its protein is CSVGTDNYGYTF. The chain links TRBV29-1 to TRBJ1-2; 7 bases agree with TRBD1. Germline lookup yields CDR1 SQVTM and CDR2 ANQGSEA. The CDR3 totals 12 residues. Germline trimming cut 6 bases from V and 1 base from J; bases unmatched to any gene: 2.

V is TRBV30 and J is TRBJ2-1; TRBD1 or TRBD2 may be the D gene (6 bases each). Trimming took 2 bases from V and 4 from J, leaving 15 bases between them. Germline-derived CDR1 and CDR2 are GTSNPN and SVGIG (reference sequence). CDR3 length equals 15 residues. The CDR3 is CAWSLGARGYNEQFF. CDR3 DNA: TGTGCCTGGAGTTTGGGGGCGCGGGGATACAATGAGCAGTTCTTC.

The chain employs TRBV29-1 and TRBJ2-3, with D uncertain. This CDR3 has 17 residues. V was pared by 7 bases and J by 4 bases, with 27 bases between. Per germline, CDR1 SQVTM and CDR2 ANQGSEA. CDR3 sequence reads: CSGKGLWGTRNADTQYF. Written as DNA, the CDR3 is TGCAGCGGGAAGGGTTTATGGGGAACAAGGAACGCAGATACGCAGTATTTT.

This chain connects TRBV29-1 to TRBJ2-5; 7 bases match TRBD2. Germline CDR1 and CDR2: SQVTM and ANQGSEA. This CDR3 spans 13 amino acids. V was pared by 4 bases and J by 5 bases, with 7 bases of the junction left unmatched. The CDR3 is CSVVRDYPETQYF. CDR3 bases: TGCAGCGTTGTCAGGGACTACCCGGAGACCCAGTACTTC.

The V call is TRBV9, the J call TRBJ2-3; D unresolved. The germline V and J ends were trimmed by 1 base and 0 bases, with 15 bases remaining between them. The CDR3 length is 17 residues. Germline CDR1 and CDR2: SGDLS and YYNGEE. In nucleotides, the CDR3 is TGTGCCAGCAGCGTATATCTCCGTAGCCCTAGCACAGATACGCAGTATTTT. Its protein is CASSVYLRSPSTDTQYF.

The CDR3 region is CASSPGGTKPQHF. The CDR3 DNA is TGCGCCAGCAGTCCAGGAGGAACTAAGCCCCAGCATTTT. The chain employs TRBV23-1 and TRBJ1-5; D unclear. TRBV23-1 is assigned to the ORF class and has an uncertain function. The CDR3 extends over 13 amino acids. Trimming pared 4 bases from V and 8 bases from J, leaving 12 bases between.

This clone was observed a single time. The V call is TRBV29-1, the J call TRBJ1-5; D is perhaps TRBD1 (6 bases). Germline V lookup: CDR1 SQVTM, CDR2 ANQGSEA. The CDR3 has 14 amino acids. V lost 4 bases to trimming and J lost 9 bases, with 19 bases between them. CDR3 nucleotide sequence: TGCAGCGTTGCATCGGGGGCCTCTGAAGGGCCCCAGCATTTT. Translating gives CSVASGASEGPQHF.

V usage is TRBV11-2 and J usage is TRBJ2-1, with TRBD2 identical over 7 bases. Per the germline V gene, CDR1 is SGHAT and CDR2 is FQNNGV. This CDR3 contains 16 residues. The junction had 11 bases not matched to a gene; V was cut back by 1 base and J by 8 bases. The CDR3 here is CASSLGQRGRKDEQFF. The CDR3 DNA reads TGTGCCAGCAGCTTAGGGCAGCGGGGCCGTAAGGATGAGCAGTTCTTC.